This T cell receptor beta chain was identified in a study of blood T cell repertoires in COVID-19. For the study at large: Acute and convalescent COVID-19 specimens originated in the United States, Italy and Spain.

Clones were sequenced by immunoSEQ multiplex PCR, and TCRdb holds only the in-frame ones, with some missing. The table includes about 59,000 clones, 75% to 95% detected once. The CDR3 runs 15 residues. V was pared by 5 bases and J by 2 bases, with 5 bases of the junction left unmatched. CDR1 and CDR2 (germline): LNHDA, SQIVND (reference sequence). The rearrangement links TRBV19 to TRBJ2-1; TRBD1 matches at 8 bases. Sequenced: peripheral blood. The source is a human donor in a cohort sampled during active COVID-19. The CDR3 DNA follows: TGTGCCAGTAGTGAAGGGGACAGGACCTACAATGAGCAGTTCTTC. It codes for CASSEGDRTYNEQFF.